The clone carrying this T cell receptor beta chain was detected only once. Assay: immunoSEQ multiplex PCR; the TCRdb copy retains only in-frame clones and omits some. The sample records over a million clones, roughly 96% being singletons. This sample stems from a study of shared clonotypes between healthy human individuals. Germline-derived CDR1 and CDR2 are SNHLY and FYNNEI. There are 15 residues in the CDR3. V was pared by 7 bases and J by 1 base, with 14 bases between. The sample was naive CD4+ T cells sorted from blood. Subset in this sample: CD45RA+ positively selected. The J gene is TRBJ2-1, the V gene TRBV2; D is unresolved. This sequence was found in a man aged 25-45 years in good health. CDR3 sequence: CASKVGTDSYNEQFF. The CDR3 DNA is TGTGCCAGCAAAGTCGGAACGGATTCCTACAATGAGCAGTTCTTC.